Below are 5 T cell receptor beta chains sequenced from a single sample in a study of blood T cell repertoires in COVID-19. Clones were sequenced by immunoSEQ multiplex PCR, and TCRdb holds only the in-frame ones, with some missing. The table has about 55,000 clones, roughly 70% seen once. Sequenced: peripheral blood. These receptors were taken from a woman in her seventies with acute or convalescent COVID-19.

This clone came up a few times. The chain is built from TRBV10-1 and TRBJ2-7; maybe TRBD2 (6 bases). This CDR3 spans 20 amino acids. V lost 7 bases and J 6 bases, leaving 37 bases between the germline ends. Germline-derived CDR1 and CDR2 are WNHNN and SYGVQD (reference sequence). CDR3 bases: TGCGCCAGCACCCCCCGGGGTGGGGACGGACTAAAATTGAGGGTCGGCGAGCAGTACGTC. Protein sequence: CASTPRGGDGLKLRVGEQYV.

The chain has TRBV5-5 and TRBJ1-5; D perhaps matches TRBD1 (6 bases). V lost 0 bases and J lost 7, with 14 bases in between. Germline V gives CDR1 SGHKS, CDR2 YYEKEE (reference sequence). This CDR3 spans 15 amino acids. Written as DNA, the CDR3 is TGTGCCAGCAGCTTGGAGGGGGGGGTTTGGCAGCCCCAGCATTTT. Translation gives CASSLEGGVWQPQHF.

The chain carries TRBV9 and TRBJ2-3; D not resolved. Trimming stripped 4 bases from V and 0 bases from J, with 3 bases between. The CDR3 runs 12 residues. The germline V gene encodes CDR1 SGDLS and CDR2 YYNGEE. CDR3 DNA: TGTGCCAGCAGCTCTAGCACAGATACGCAGTATTTT. Protein sequence: CASSSSTDTQYF.

The chain links TRBV6-6 to TRBJ2-7; D call uncertain. CDR3 length: 14 residues. Germline CDR1 reads MNHNY; CDR2 reads SVGAGI (reference sequence). CDR3 nucleotide sequence: TGTGCCAGCAGCGTAGGATTAGGCGGCCAAGGTCATCACGTC. It encodes CASSVGLGGQGHHV.

This chain connects TRBV7-9 to TRBJ2-3; a weak D match, TRBD2 (5 bases). Looked up from germline, CDR1 is SEHNR and CDR2 is FQNEAQ (reference sequence). Trimming left V 5 bases short and J 3 bases short, with 12 bases between. CDR3 size: 14 residues. CDR3 sequence: CASSPSSGTDTQYF. CDR3 nucleotide sequence: TGTGCCAGCAGCCCTTCGTCGGGAACAGATACGCAGTATTTT.